This TCR beta chain was retrieved from a study of T cell repertoires in cytomegalovirus infection. Turning to the study itself: Public signatures in TCR beta pointed to CMV infection and matching HLA type. Study-wide points: Totalled public TCR beta family frequency picked out people who carried CMV plus the relevant HLA. The ex vivo response showed dominance by HLA-C-restricted CMV-specific TCR beta clonotypes.

From germline, CDR1 is SGHVS and CDR2 FQNEAQ. The CDR3 spans 15 residues. V dropped 5 bases and J dropped 1; count of bases not matched to a gene: 6. This clonotype came up many times. Its specificity is not known. TCRdb re-derived calls from the reads in MiXCR, one entry per CDR3 protein. This sample has 400,000 or so distinct CDR3 sequences, with 15% to 20% found just once. This sequence originates from a human donor in good health (CMV status not recorded). Some clones in this sample may be carry-over from other donors' samples. This chain connects TRBV7-8 to TRBJ2-5; 8 nucleotides line up with TRBD2. The sequenced sample was PBMCs. The CDR3 coding sequence is TGTGCCAGCAGCCTTCCGGGGGGGGGCCAAGAGACCCAGTACTTC. Protein: CASSLPGGGQETQYF.